A selection of T cell receptor beta chains follows, all from one sample in a study of blood T cell repertoires in COVID-19. Assay: immunoSEQ multiplex PCR; the TCRdb copy retains only in-frame clones and omits some. This table holds 400,000 to 450,000 clones, 70% to 90% found once. Sequenced material: peripheral blood. These TCRs come from a woman aged 45-65 years with COVID-19, enrolled during active disease. Each CDR3 is given with its conserved first and last residue. D genes are given only for firm matches. Expanded clones are given a class, and other clones once, few, many or no size at all.

.	TRBD1	15	TRBJ2-4	TRBV29-1	CSVSTRVTGENIQYF	TGCAGCGTTTCTACAAGAGTAACAGGGGAGAACATTCAGTACTTC
.	.	14	TRBJ1-2	TRBV7-2	CASSWTAKDYGYTF	TGTGCCAGCAGCTGGACAGCTAAGGACTATGGCTACACCTTC
.	TRBD1	12	TRBJ1-1	TRBV6-5	CASSYPGQSAFF	TGTGCCAGCAGTTACCCGGGACAGTCTGCTTTCTTT
.	TRBD1	16	TRBJ1-1	TRBV12-5	CASGLMLGTGGTEAFF	TGTGCTAGTGGTTTGATGTTGGGGACAGGGGGTACTGAAGCTTTCTTT
.	.	15	TRBJ1-6	TRBV2	CASSEEQGSNSPLHF	TGTGCCAGCAGTGAAGAACAGGGAAGTAATTCACCCCTCCACTTT
.	.	12	TRBJ2-2	TRBV6-5	CASSLPGGELFF	TGTGCCAGCAGTCTCCCCGGGGGGGAGCTGTTTTTT
few	TRBD1	14	TRBJ2-7	TRBV5-1	CASRTGTGKDEQYF	TGCGCCAGCAGGACCGGGACAGGGAAGGACGAGCAGTACTTC
.	.	13	TRBJ2-1	TRBV5-6	CASSSQGSNEQFF	TGTGCCAGCAGCTCGCAGGGGAGCAATGAGCAGTTCTTC
.	.	18	TRBJ1-6	TRBV11-2	CASSLVPRESSYNSPLHF	TGTGCCAGCAGCTTAGTTCCAAGGGAGAGCTCCTATAATTCACCCCTCCACTTT
.	.	16	TRBJ1-3	TRBV11-1	CASSSHQAARGNTIYF	TGTGCCAGCAGCTCGCATCAGGCCGCTCGTGGAAACACCATATATTTT